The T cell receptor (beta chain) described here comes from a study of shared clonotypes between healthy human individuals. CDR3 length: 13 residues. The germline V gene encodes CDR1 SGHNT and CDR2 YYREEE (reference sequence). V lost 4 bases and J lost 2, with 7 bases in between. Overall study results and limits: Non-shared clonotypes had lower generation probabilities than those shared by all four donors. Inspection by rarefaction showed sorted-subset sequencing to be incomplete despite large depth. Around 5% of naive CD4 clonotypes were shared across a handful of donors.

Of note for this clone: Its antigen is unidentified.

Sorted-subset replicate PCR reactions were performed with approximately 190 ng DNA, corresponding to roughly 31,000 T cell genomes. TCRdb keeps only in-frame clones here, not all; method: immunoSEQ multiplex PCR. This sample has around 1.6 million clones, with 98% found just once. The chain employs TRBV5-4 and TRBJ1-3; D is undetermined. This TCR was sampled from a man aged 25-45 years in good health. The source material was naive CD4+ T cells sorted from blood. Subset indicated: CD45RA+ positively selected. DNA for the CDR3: TGTGCCAGCAGCATTAGTACTGGAAACACCATATATTTT. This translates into CASSISTGNTIYF.